Listed here are 20 T cell receptor beta chains from one sample, sequenced in a study of read filtering for tumor transcriptome and immune sequencing. Molecular barcoded adaptors covering alpha/delta and beta/gamma chains were used on roughly 400 ng RNA. In TCRdb, the reads were re-called with MiXCR into one record per CDR3 protein. Of more than 30,000 distinct CDR3 sequences in the sample, 13% to 15% are singletons; the top ten hold around 18%. Source material: a population of CD138-negative cells sorted from bone marrow. All receptors come from a donor aged 40 or over with multiple myeloma.

This clonotype was detected ten times or more. The V and J genes are TRBV20-1 and TRBJ1-5; D possibly corresponds to TRBD1 (5 bases). The CDR3 covers 11 residues. Germline V gene data show CDR1 as DFQATT and CDR2 as SNEGSKA (reference sequence). Trimming took 5 bases from V and 6 from J, leaving 8 bases between them. CDR3 coding DNA: TGCAGTGCTGGAGGGGCTCAGCCCCAGCATTTT. This gives the protein CSAGGAQPQHF.

This clonotype has a count of ten or more. This rearrangement joins TRBV2 to TRBJ1-1, with TRBD1 as a possible D gene (5 bases). The CDR3 is 11 amino acids. Germline V gene sequence: CDR1 SNHLY, CDR2 FYNNEI. The V end lost 8 bases, the J end lost 4 bases, and 8 bases lay between the germline ends. The DNA of the CDR3 is TGTGCCAGCGGCGGGGGCACTGAAGCTTTCTTT. It encodes CASGGGTEAFF. Using reference TRBV2 and TRBJ1-1 for the parts outside the CDR3, the full variable domain is EPEVTQTPSHQVTQMGQEVILRCVPISNHLYFYWYRQILGQKVEFLVSFYNNEISEKSEIFDDQFSVERPDGSNFTLKIRSTKLEDSAMYFCASGGGTEAFFGQGTRLTVV.

This clonotype was seen at least ten times. This chain links TRBV2 with TRBJ1-5; D is unclear. V lost 6 bases and J 4 bases, leaving 10 bases between the germline ends. The CDR3 sequence is 13 residues long. Germline V lookup: CDR1 SNHLY, CDR2 FYNNEI. DNA of the CDR3: TGTGCCAGCAGGGGATCGGGTAATCAGCCCCAGCATTTT. It specifies CASRGSGNQPQHF.

A note on this clonotype: This may be a read error, as it is one base from a much larger clone. V and J are TRBV6-1 and TRBJ2-3; 7 nucleotides match TRBD2. The CDR3 has 16 residues. After removal of 8 bases from V and 0 bases from J, the junction contained 11 bases not matched to a gene. Per germline, CDR1 MNHNS and CDR2 SASEGT. The CDR3 DNA reads TGTGCCAGCGGACGTGGGGGGGATTCTAGCACAGATACGCAGTATTTT. Translation gives CASGRGGDSSTDTQYF.

This clonotype was counted only a few times. The chain is built from TRBV14 and TRBJ1-6; D is ambiguous. Germline values: CDR1 SGHDN, CDR2 FVKESK. Trimming removed 0 bases from V and 4 bases from J, with 13 bases in between. The CDR3 consists of 17 residues. The CDR3 region is CASSQEKGGRYNSPLHF. Written as DNA, the CDR3 is TGTGCCAGCAGCCAAGAAAAAGGAGGACGGTATAATTCACCCCTCCACTTT.

This clonotype came up many times. The chain has TRBV5-6 and TRBJ2-1, with 8 bases fitting TRBD2. Germline lookup yields CDR1 SGHDT and CDR2 YYEEEE. V lost 6 bases and J lost 0; bases outside the gene matches: 14. CDR3 size: 18 residues. The CDR3 bases are TGTGCCAGCATCGCTAGCCGGGAGGGCTTTAGCTCCTACAATGAGCAGTTCTTC. This codes for CASIASREGFSSYNEQFF.

This clonotype was detected many times. This sequence joins TRBV6-5 and TRBJ1-1, with D possibly being TRBD1 (6 bases). Trimming stripped 5 bases from V and 5 bases from J, with 15 bases between. Germline V gene data show CDR1 as MNHEY and CDR2 as SVGAGI. CDR3 length: 14 residues. The CDR3 sequence is CASSKQGMVTEAFF. DNA for the CDR3: TGTGCCAGCAGTAAACAGGGAATGGTGACTGAAGCTTTCTTT.

At least ten counts were recorded for this clonotype. The chain employs TRBV7-9 and TRBJ2-7; no definite D call. Germline V gives CDR1 SEHNR, CDR2 FQNEAQ (reference sequence). The ends were cut back, 1 base at V and 7 bases at J, with 8 bases in the middle. This CDR3 has 12 residues. This CDR3 reads CASSLGTREQYF. CDR3 coding DNA: TGTGCCAGCAGCTTAGGCACGCGGGAGCAGTACTTC.

The sample holds many counts of this clonotype. The chain uses TRBV7-3 and TRBJ2-3; D ambiguous. V lost 5 bases and J lost 6, with 9 bases in between. Germline CDR1 and CDR2: SGHTA and FQGTGA. The CDR3 has 12 residues. CDR3 sequence reads: CASSPQGDTQYF. The CDR3 coding sequence is TGTGCCAGCAGCCCCCAAGGGGATACGCAGTATTTT.

In this sample, this clonotype turned up many times. The rearrangement links TRBV20-1 to TRBJ2-1, with TRBD1 as a possible D gene (6 bases). Trimming removed 5 bases at V and 10 bases at J, with 15 bases between. Germline CDR1 is DFQATT and CDR2 is SNEGSKA (reference sequence). The CDR3 spans 12 residues. This chain's CDR3 is CSARRTVREQFF. The CDR3 nucleotides read TGCAGTGCTCGTAGGACAGTCAGAGAGCAGTTCTTC.

The J gene is TRBJ1-1, the V gene TRBV3-1; D ambiguous. The CDR3 runs to 13 residues. Between the trimmed V and J ends, which lost 1 base and 0 bases, there was a span of 3 bases. Germline CDR1 reads LGHDT; CDR2 reads YNNKEL (reference sequence). The CDR3 nucleotides read TGTGCCAGCAGCCAAGCCATGAACACTGAAGCTTTCTTT. Encoded protein: CASSQAMNTEAFF.

This clonotype came up many times. This chain uses TRBV6-5 with TRBJ2-1; D unclear. The CDR3 runs 13 residues. V lost 2 bases and J 5 bases, leaving 7 bases between the germline ends. CDR1 MNHEY and CDR2 SVGAGI come from the germline V gene. The CDR3: CASSYDLNNEQFF. CDR3 DNA sequence: TGTGCCAGCAGTTACGACTTGAACAATGAGCAGTTCTTC.

This chain connects TRBV2 to TRBJ2-5; TRBD1 is a possible D gene (5 bases). The CDR3 has 12 amino acids. CDR1 is SNHLY, CDR2 FYNNEI, per germline. V lost 8 bases and J lost 5, with 12 bases in between. The CDR3 loop reads CASLSGSETQYF. The CDR3, as DNA: TGTGCCAGCCTTTCAGGGTCTGAGACCCAGTACTTC. Variable domain in full (rest from reference TRBV2 and TRBJ2-5): EPEVTQTPSHQVTQMGQEVILRCVPISNHLYFYWYRQILGQKVEFLVSFYNNEISEKSEIFDDQFSVERPDGSNFTLKIRSTKLEDSAMYFCASLSGSETQYFGPGTRLLVL.

This clonotype is a singleton in its sample. A read error is likely here: a far larger clone is one base away. The V and J genes are TRBV6-1 and TRBJ1-1, with TRBD1 as a possible D gene (6 bases). The CDR3 consists of 16 residues. In germline, CDR1 is MNHNS, CDR2 SASEGT. V lost 7 bases and J lost 0, with 18 bases in between. CDR3 amino acids: CASNHQTGQMNTEAFF. In DNA form, the CDR3 reads TGTGCCAGCAACCACCAGACCGGACAGATGAACACTGAAGCTTTCTTT.

In regard to this clonotype: A far bigger clonotype differs at one base, so this is likely a read error. The rearrangement links TRBV7-2 to TRBJ1-6; D gene unclear. The J call may be wrong; the DNA end is better matched by TRBJ1-1. Per germline, CDR1 SGHTA and CDR2 FQGNSA. There are 12 residues in the CDR3. CDR3 nucleotide sequence: TGTGCCAGCAGCTCCCCAGGTACTGGAGCTTTCTTT. Protein: CASSSPGTGAFF.

For this clonotype: Relative to the germline gene, one junction end is altered; a read error may explain this. This chain uses TRBV20-1 with TRBJ1-1; D is uncertain. The CDR3 runs to 12 residues. Germline-derived CDR1 and CDR2 are DFQATT and SNEGSKA (reference sequence). The chain's CDR3 is CSARVVNSEAFF. CDR3 sequence (DNA): TGCAGTGCTAGAGTCGTGAACTCTGAAGCTTTCTTT.

This clonotype appeared many times. The V call is TRBV10-1, the J call TRBJ2-2, with D uncertain. Germline V gene lookup returns CDR1 WNHNN and CDR2 SYGVQD (reference sequence). Trimming shortened V by 6 bases and J by 3 bases, and 11 bases separated the two germline ends. The CDR3 loop spans 14 amino acids. This CDR3 is CASRPDTDTGELFF. The CDR3 DNA reads TGCGCCAGCAGACCAGACACTGACACCGGGGAGCTGTTTTTT.

This clonotype was detected many times. The CDR3 sequence: CASADRAEKLFF. CDR3 nucleotide sequence: TGTGCCAGTGCCGACAGGGCTGAAAAACTGTTTTTT. The chain joins TRBV19 to TRBJ1-4; 7 bases line up with TRBD1. The CDR3 is 12 amino acids. Trimming removed 8 bases from V and 7 bases from J; junction bases left unmatched: 4. Germline V gives CDR1 LNHDA, CDR2 SQIVND (reference sequence).

This clonotype was seen repeatedly, ten times or more. The gene calls are TRBV7-9 and TRBJ2-2; TRBD2 aligns across 8 bases. This CDR3 contains 17 residues. V dropped 5 bases and J dropped 5; count of bases not matched to a gene: 13. The germline gives CDR1 SEHNR, CDR2 FQNEAQ (reference sequence). The CDR3 sequence: CASSHQSLAGNTGELFF. DNA of the CDR3: TGTGCCAGCAGCCATCAATCGCTAGCGGGCAATACCGGGGAGCTGTTTTTT. Full variable domain (missing parts from reference TRBV7-9 and TRBJ2-2): DTGVSQNPRHKITKRGQNVTFRCDPISEHNRLYWYRQTLGQGPEFLTYFQNEAQLEKSRLLSDRFSAERPKGSFSTLEIQRTEQGDSAMYLCASSHQSLAGNTGELFFGEGSRLTVL.

This clonotype was seen at least ten times. The chain has TRBV19 and TRBJ2-1, with D unresolved. This CDR3 comprises 11 residues. Trimming removed 1 base at V and 6 bases at J, with 1 base between. Looked up from germline, CDR1 is LNHDA and CDR2 is SQIVND (reference sequence). CDR3: CASSIVNEQFF. In DNA form, the CDR3 reads TGTGCCAGTAGTATAGTCAATGAGCAGTTCTTC.